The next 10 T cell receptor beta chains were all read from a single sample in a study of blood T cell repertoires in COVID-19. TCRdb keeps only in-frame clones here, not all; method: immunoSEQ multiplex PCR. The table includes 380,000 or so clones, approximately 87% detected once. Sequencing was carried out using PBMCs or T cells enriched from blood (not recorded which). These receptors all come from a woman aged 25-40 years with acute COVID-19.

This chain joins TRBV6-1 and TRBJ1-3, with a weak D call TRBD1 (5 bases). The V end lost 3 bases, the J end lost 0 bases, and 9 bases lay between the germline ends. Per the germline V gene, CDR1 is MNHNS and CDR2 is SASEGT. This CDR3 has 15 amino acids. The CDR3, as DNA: TGTGCCAGCAGTGATGGAGGGGCCTCTGGAAACACCATATATTTT. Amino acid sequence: CASSDGGASGNTIYF.

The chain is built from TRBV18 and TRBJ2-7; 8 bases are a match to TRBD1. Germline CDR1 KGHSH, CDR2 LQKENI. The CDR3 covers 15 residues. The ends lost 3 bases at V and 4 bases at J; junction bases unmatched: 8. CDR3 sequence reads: CASSPETGVIYEQYF. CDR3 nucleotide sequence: TGTGCCAGCTCACCGGAGACAGGGGTTATTTACGAGCAGTACTTC.

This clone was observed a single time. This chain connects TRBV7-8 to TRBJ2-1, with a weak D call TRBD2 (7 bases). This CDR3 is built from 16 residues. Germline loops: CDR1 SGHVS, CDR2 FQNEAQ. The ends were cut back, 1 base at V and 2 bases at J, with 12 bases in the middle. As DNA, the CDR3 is TGTGCCAGCAGCTTAGTGATCGGGGGGCCCTACAATGAGCAGTTCTTC. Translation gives CASSLVIGGPYNEQFF.

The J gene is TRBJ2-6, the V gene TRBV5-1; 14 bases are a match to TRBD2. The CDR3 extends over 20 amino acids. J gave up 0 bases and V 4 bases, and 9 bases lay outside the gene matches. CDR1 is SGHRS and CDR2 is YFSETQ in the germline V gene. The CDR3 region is CASSIGTSGGPVSGANVLTF. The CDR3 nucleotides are TGCGCCAGCAGCATAGGGACTAGCGGGGGCCCGGTCTCTGGGGCCAACGTCCTGACTTTC.

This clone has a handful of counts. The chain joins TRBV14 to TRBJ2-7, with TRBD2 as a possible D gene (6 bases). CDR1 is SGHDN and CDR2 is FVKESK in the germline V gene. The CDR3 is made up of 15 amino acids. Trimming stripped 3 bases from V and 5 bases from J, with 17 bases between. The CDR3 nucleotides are TGTGCCAGCAGCCACGAACACCGGGACTCTGACGAGCAGTACTTC. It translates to CASSHEHRDSDEQYF.

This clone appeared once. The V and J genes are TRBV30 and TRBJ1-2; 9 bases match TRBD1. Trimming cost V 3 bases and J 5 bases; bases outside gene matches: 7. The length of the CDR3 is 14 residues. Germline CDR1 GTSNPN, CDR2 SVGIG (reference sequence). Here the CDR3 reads CAWSPGTGKYGYTF. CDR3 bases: TGTGCCTGGAGCCCCGGGACAGGGAAATATGGCTACACCTTC. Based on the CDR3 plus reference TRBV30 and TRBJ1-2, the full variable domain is SQTIHQWPATLVQPVGSPLSLECTVEGTSNPNLYWYRQAAGRGLQLLFYSVGIGQISSEVPQNLSASRPQDRQFILSSKKLLLSDSGFYLCAWSPGTGKYGYTFGSGTRLTVV.

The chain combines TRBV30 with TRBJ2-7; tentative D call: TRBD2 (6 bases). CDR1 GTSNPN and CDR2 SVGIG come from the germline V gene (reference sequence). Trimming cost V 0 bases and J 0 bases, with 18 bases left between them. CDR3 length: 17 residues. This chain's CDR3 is CAWSVRFRGTSSYEQYF. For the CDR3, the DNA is TGTGCCTGGAGTGTACGTTTCCGGGGGACCTCCTCCTACGAGCAGTACTTC.

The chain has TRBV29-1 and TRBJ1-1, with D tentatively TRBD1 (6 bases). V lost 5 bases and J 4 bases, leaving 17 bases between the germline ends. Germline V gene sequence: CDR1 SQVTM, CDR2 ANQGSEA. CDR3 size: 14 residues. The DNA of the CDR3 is TGCAGCGTTAGCCTAGGGGGAGATGTCACTGAAGCTTTCTTT. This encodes CSVSLGGDVTEAFF.

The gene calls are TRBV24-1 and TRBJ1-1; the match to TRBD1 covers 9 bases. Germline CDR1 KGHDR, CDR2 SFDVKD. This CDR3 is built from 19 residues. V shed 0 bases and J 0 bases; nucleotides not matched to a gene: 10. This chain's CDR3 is CATSDLQQGALGVNTEAFF. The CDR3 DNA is TGTGCCACCAGTGATTTGCAACAGGGGGCGTTGGGTGTGAACACTGAAGCTTTCTTT.

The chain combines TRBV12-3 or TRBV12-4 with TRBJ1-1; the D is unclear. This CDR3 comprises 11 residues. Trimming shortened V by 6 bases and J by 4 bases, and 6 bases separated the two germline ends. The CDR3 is CASSFGTEAFF. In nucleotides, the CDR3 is TGTGCCAGCAGCTTCGGCACTGAAGCTTTCTTT.